The 3 T cell receptor beta chains below all came from one sample that was sequenced in a study of T cell repertoires in cytomegalovirus infection. MiXCR, applied by TCRdb to the reads, yields one record per CDR3 protein. Of approximately 300,000 distinct CDR3 sequences listed, 25% are singletons. These receptors' targets are unknown. The sample in question was cultured PBMCs, obtained from culture after CMV antigen stimulation. Receptors originate from a human donor in good health (CMV status not recorded). Some clones in this sample may be carry-over from other donors' samples.

The rearrangement links TRBV4-1 to TRBJ1-1; a weak D match, TRBD1 (6 bases). The CDR3 spans 15 residues. Between the trimmed V and J ends, which lost 0 bases and 11 bases, there was a span of 19 bases. Germline CDR1 reads MGHRA; CDR2 reads YSYEKL. The CDR3 protein is CASSQDRFPGVTAFF. Here the CDR3 DNA reads TGCGCCAGCAGCCAAGATCGATTCCCAGGGGTAACGGCTTTCTTT.

The rearrangement uses TRBV9 and TRBJ1-6, with 8 bases lining up with TRBD1. The CDR3 sequence is 16 residues long. V shed 0 bases, J shed 5 bases, and the junction held 4 bases outside the gene matches. Germline CDR1 and CDR2: SGDLS and YYNGEE. CDR3 sequence (DNA): TGTGCCAGCAGCGTAGGACAGGGGACCAATAATTCACCCCTCCACTTT. Amino acid sequence: CASSVGQGTNNSPLHF.

This clonotype came up many times. The chain joins TRBV28 to TRBJ1-2; D not certain. Trimming cost V 5 bases and J 8 bases, with 24 bases left between them. CDR1 and CDR2 from the germline V gene are MDHEN and SYDVKM. The CDR3 is 16 residues long. For the CDR3, the DNA is TGTGCCAGCAGTGGCACCCTAAAAGAGGCCCTAAACGGCTACACCTTC. This encodes CASSGTLKEALNGYTF.